This T cell receptor beta chain was observed in a study of cytotoxic CD8 clonotypes in ibrutinib-treated CLL. About the study: Of the patients, about a dozen were relapsed/refractory, 15 treatment-naive and approximately 18 IGHV unmutated. Whole-study results and caveats: Clonotypes that were public were uncommon, and they contracted or stayed stable on treatment.

About this clone itself: The antigen remains unidentified.

CDR1 is SGHTA and CDR2 is FQGNSA in the germline V gene. There are 18 residues in the CDR3. J gave up 1 base and V 5 bases, and 12 bases lay outside the gene matches. This table comes from immunoSEQ multiplex PCR, and its TCRdb copy is limited to in-frame clones, with some not included. The sample contains under 300,000 clones, approximately 76% of which appear only once. This chain uses TRBV7-2 with TRBJ1-5, with 9 bases fitting TRBD1. The TCR originated in a human donor with chronic lymphocytic leukemia. Sequenced here: PBMCs, sampled at disease progression, from a patient treated with ibrutinib. CDR3 sequence reads: CASSPRSDRGFSNQPQHF. The CDR3 DNA reads TGTGCCAGCAGCCCGAGATCTGACAGGGGGTTCAGCAATCAGCCCCAGCATTTT.